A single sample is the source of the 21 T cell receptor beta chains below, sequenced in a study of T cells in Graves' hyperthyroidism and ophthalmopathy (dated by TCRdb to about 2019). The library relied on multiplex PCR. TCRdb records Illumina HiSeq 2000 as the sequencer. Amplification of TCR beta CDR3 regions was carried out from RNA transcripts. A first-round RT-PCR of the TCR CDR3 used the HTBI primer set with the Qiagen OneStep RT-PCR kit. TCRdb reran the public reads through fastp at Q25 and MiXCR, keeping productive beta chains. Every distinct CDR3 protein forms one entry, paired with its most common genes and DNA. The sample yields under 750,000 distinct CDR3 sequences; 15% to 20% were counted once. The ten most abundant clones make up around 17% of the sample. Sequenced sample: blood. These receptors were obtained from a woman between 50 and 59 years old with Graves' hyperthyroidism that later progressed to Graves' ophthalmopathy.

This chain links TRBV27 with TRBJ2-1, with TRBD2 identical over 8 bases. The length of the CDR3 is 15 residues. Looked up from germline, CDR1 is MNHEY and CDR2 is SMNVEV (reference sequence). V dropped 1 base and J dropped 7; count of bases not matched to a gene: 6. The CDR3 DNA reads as TGTGCCAGCAGTTTATTTAGCGGGGATTATAATGAGCAGTTCTTC. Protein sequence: CASSLFSGDYNEQFF.

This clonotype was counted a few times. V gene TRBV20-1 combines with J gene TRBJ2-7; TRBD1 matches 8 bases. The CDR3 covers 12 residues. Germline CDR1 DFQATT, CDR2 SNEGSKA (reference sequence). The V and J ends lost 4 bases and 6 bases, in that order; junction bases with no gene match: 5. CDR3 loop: CSAKDRASEQYF. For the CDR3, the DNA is TGCAGTGCTAAGGACAGGGCGTCCGAGCAGTACTTC.

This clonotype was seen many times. CDR3 bases: TGTGCCAGCAGCCAAGAGTTCGGGACAGTCTATGGCTACACCTTC. Translation: CASSQEFGTVYGYTF. This chain connects TRBV3-1 to TRBJ1-2; 7 bases are a match to TRBD1. This CDR3 has 15 residues. Per germline, CDR1 LGHDT and CDR2 YNNKEL (reference sequence). V trimming: 0 bases; J trimming: 4 bases; junction bases outside the gene matches: 5.

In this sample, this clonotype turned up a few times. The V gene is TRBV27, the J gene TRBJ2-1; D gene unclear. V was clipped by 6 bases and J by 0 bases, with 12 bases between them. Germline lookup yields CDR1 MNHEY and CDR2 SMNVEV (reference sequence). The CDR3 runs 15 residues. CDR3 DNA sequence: TGTGCCAGCAGCTCCGTTATTAGCTCCTACAATGAGCAGTTCTTC. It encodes CASSSVISSYNEQFF.

CDR3 DNA: TGTGCCAGCAGCCCCCATTATTACAGGGGGCCGGGAGATACGCAGTATTTT. Protein: CASSPHYYRGPGDTQYF. The chain employs TRBV6-1 and TRBJ2-3; 9 bases are a match to TRBD1. This CDR3 has 17 amino acids. Germline CDR1 reads MNHNS; CDR2 reads SASEGT. V was pared by 6 bases and J by 5 bases, with 15 bases of the junction left unmatched.

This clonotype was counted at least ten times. The CDR3 here is CASSLGQGMGTDTQYF. Written as DNA, the CDR3 is TGTGCCAGCAGCCTCGGACAGGGCATGGGGACAGATACGCAGTATTTT. The V call is TRBV3-1, the J call TRBJ2-3; 8 bases are shared with TRBD1. The trim removed 4 bases at V and 3 bases at J, leaving 9 bases unmatched. From germline, CDR1 is LGHDT and CDR2 YNNKEL (reference sequence). The CDR3 consists of 16 residues.

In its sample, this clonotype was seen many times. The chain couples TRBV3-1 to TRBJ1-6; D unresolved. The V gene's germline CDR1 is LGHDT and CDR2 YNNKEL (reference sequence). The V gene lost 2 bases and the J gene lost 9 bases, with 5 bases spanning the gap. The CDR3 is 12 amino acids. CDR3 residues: CASSQRGSPLHF. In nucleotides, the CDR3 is TGTGCCAGCAGCCAACGGGGTTCACCCCTCCACTTT.

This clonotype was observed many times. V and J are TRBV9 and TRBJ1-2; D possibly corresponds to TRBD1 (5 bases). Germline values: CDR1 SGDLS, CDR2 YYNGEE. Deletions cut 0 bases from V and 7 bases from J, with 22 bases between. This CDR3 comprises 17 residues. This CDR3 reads CASSVALAGSDPFGYTF. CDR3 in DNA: TGTGCCAGCAGCGTAGCTTTGGCAGGGTCAGATCCTTTTGGCTACACCTTC.

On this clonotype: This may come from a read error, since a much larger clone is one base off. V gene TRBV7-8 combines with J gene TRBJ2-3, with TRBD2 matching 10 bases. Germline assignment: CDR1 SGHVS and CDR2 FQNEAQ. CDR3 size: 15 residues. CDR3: CTSSTSGDLTDTQYF. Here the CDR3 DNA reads TGTACCAGCAGCACTAGCGGGGACCTCACAGATACGCAGTATTTT.

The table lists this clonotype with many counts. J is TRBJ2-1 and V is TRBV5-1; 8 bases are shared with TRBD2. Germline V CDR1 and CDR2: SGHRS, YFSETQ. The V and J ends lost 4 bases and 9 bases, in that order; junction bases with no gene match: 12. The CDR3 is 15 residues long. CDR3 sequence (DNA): TGCGCCAGCAGCCACGGACTAGCCGTGCCCGGTGAGCAGTTCTTC. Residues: CASSHGLAVPGEQFF.

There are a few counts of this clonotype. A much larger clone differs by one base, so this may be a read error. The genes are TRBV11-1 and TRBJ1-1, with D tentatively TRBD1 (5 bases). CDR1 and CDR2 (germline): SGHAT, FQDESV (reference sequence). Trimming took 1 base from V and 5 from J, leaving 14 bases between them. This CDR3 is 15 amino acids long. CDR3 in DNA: TGTGCCAGCAGCTTAGAATCGGGGCAGAGGACTGAAGCTTTCTTT. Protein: CASSLESGQRTEAFF.

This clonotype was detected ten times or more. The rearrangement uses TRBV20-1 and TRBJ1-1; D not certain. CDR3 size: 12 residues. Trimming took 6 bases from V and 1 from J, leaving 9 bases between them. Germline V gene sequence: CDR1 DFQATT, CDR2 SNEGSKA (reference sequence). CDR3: CSALVQNTEAFF. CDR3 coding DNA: TGCAGTGCCCTAGTCCAGAACACTGAAGCTTTCTTT.

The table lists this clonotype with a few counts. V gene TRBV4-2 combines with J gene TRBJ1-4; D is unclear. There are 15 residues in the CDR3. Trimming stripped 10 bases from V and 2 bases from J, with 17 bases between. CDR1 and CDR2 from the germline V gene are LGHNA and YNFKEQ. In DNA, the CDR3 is TGTGCCACAAACGGGTTGGGATCGACTAATGAAAAACTGTTTTTT. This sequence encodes CATNGLGSTNEKLFF.

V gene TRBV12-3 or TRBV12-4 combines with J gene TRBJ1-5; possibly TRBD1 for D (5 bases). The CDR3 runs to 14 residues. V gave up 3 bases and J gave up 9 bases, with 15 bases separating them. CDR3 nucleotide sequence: TGTGCCAGCAGTTTGATGGACGGGGGGTGGCCCCAGCATTTT. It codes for CASSLMDGGWPQHF.

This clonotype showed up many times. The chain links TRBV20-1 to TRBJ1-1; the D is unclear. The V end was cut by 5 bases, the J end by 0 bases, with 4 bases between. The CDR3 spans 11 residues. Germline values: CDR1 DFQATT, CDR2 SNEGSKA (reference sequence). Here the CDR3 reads CSADLNTEAFF. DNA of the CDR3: TGCAGTGCTGACCTGAACACTGAAGCTTTCTTT.

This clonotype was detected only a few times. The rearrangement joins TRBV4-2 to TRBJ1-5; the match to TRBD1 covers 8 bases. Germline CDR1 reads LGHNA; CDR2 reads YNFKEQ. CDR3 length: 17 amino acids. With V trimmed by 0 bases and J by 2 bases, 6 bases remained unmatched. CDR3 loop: CASSQDPDRGGNQPQHF. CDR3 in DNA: TGTGCCAGCAGCCAAGATCCAGACAGGGGAGGCAATCAGCCCCAGCATTTT.

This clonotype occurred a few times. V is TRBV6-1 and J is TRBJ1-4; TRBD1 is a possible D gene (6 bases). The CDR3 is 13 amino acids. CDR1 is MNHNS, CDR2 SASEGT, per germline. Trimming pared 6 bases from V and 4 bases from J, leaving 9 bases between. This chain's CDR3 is CASRPQGNEKLFF. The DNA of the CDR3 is TGTGCCAGCAGACCACAGGGTAATGAAAAACTGTTTTTT.

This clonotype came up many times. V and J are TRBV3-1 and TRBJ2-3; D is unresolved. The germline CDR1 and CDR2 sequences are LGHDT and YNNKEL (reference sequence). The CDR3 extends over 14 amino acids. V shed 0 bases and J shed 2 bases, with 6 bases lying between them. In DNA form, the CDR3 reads TGTGCCAGCAGCCAAGAAGGGTTCACAGATACGCAGTATTTT. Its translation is CASSQEGFTDTQYF.

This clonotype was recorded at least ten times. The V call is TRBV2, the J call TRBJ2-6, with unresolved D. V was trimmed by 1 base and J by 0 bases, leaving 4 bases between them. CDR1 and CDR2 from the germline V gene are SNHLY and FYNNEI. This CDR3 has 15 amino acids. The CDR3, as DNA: TGTGCCAGCAGTGAAGGTCGCTCTGGGGCCAACGTCCTGACTTTC. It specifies CASSEGRSGANVLTF.

The CDR3 is CASTYRGGELFF. The CDR3 bases are TGTGCCAGCACCTACAGGGGCGGGGAGCTGTTTTTT. The gene calls are TRBV6-1 and TRBJ2-2; the match to TRBD1 covers 7 bases. Germline assignment: CDR1 MNHNS and CDR2 SASEGT. After removal of 7 bases from V and 7 bases from J, the junction contained 3 bases not matched to a gene. The CDR3 contains 12 residues.

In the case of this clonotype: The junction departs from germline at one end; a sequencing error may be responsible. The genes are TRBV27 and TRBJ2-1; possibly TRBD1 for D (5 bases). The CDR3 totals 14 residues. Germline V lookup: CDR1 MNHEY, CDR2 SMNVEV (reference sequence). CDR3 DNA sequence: TGTGCCAGCAGGATTTCTTTTACAGGCAATGAGCAGCTCTTC. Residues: CASRISFTGNEQLF.